Here is one TCR beta chain with its context. What it binds is unknown. The sample's time point: sample taken at primary tumor resection. From tumor, nontumor lung or frozen PBMC, whole RNA was taken unsorted for sequencing. The entry originates in a study of spatial heterogeneity in lung cancer. Background on the study: An average of more than ten raw reads was observed per unique TCR and UMI combination.

Trimming pared 0 bases from V and 6 bases from J, leaving 6 bases between. CDR1 and CDR2 from the germline V gene are LGHNA and YNFKEQ. The CDR3 sequence is 13 residues long. Notes on the study in general: Tumor mutation count correlated with how many alpha and beta TCRs expanded intratumorally.

A unique molecular identifier was attached to every TCR cDNA molecule. TCRdb analysed the 5' RACE reads with MiXCR anew, one entry per CDR3 protein. Among fewer than 25,000 distinct CDR3 sequences, 4.5% to 5% were seen once, and the ten largest hold roughly a tenth. The chain recombines TRBV4-2 with TRBJ1-5; no definite D call. This clonotype was sampled from a male donor with early-stage non-small cell lung cancer. The material was lung tumor tissue, obtained at surgery. The CDR3 bases are TGTGCCAGCAGCCAAGAAGGCGGTCAGCCCCAGCATTTT. Translated: CASSQEGGQPQHF.